In its sample, the clone carrying this T cell receptor (beta chain) was seen many times. The antigen is undetermined. CDR1 and CDR2 from the germline V gene are MNHEY and SVGAGI. The CDR3 is made up of 14 amino acids. Trimming removed 1 base at V and 8 bases at J, with 11 bases between. This record belongs to a study of T cells after yellow fever vaccination. TCR cDNA was made by 5'RACE template switching, adding a universal primer site and UMIs. TCRdb independently ran MiXCR on the 5' RACE reads; one entry per CDR3 protein. The sample carries about 160,000 distinct CDR3 sequences, less than 9% recorded once. Study-level findings and limits: Re-detected after boosting: most primary clones, more than 95% of CD4 and 88% of CD8.

The rearrangement uses TRBV6-5 and TRBJ1-4, with D maybe TRBD1 (5 bases). This TCR was recovered from a man between 18 and 29 years old who received the YFV17D yellow fever vaccine. The input for sequencing was CD4+ T cells sorted from PBMCs, taken 5 days after the first yellow fever vaccination. The CDR3 sequence is CASSYWQKGEKLFF. DNA of the CDR3: TGTGCCAGCAGTTACTGGCAGAAGGGGGAAAAACTGTTTTTT.